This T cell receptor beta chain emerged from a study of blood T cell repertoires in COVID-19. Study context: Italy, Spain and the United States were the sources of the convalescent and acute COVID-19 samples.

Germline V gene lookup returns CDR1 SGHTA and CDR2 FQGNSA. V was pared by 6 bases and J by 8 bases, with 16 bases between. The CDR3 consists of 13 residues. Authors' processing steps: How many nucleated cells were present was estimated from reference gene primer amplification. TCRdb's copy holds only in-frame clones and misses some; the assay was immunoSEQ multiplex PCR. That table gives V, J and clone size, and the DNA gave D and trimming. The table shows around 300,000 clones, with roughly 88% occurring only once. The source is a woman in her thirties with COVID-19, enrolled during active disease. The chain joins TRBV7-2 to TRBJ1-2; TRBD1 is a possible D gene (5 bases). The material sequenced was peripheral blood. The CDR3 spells CASSRQGLLGYTF. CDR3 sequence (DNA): TGTGCCAGCAGTCGGCAGGGTCTCTTGGGCTACACCTTC.